This TCR beta chain comes out of a study of T-cell reconstitution after alpha-beta-depleted transplantation in children. Study-wide results and caveats: T-cell counts and diversity at one year post-transplant came mainly from newly produced T cells. Alpha-beta T cells about two months after transplant reportedly derived from several hundred expanded graft clones.

This CDR3 is built from 14 residues. Germline loops: CDR1 SNHLY, CDR2 FYNNEI. The germline V and J ends were trimmed by 3 bases and 7 bases, with 15 bases remaining between them. In its sample, this clonotype was seen a few times. Its cognate antigen is unknown. Unique molecular identifiers were incorporated when the TCRbeta library was constructed. TCRdb redid the calling of the PCR reads with MiXCR, one entry per CDR3 protein. The sample has some 200,000 distinct CDR3 sequences; approximately 8.4% are singletons. The gene calls are TRBV2 and TRBJ1-2, with TRBD1 as a possible D gene (5 bases). The sample here was PBMCs, mostly from graft donor cells, taken 360 days after TCRalphabeta/CD19-depleted stem cell transplant. The receptor was derived from a male patient aged 2-10 years who had a stem cell transplant for acute myeloid leukemia, so the T cells may come from the graft donor. The CDR3 nucleotides read TGTGCCAGCAGTGAGCAGGGACCCTCGGGTGGCTACACCTTC. Translated: CASSEQGPSGGYTF.